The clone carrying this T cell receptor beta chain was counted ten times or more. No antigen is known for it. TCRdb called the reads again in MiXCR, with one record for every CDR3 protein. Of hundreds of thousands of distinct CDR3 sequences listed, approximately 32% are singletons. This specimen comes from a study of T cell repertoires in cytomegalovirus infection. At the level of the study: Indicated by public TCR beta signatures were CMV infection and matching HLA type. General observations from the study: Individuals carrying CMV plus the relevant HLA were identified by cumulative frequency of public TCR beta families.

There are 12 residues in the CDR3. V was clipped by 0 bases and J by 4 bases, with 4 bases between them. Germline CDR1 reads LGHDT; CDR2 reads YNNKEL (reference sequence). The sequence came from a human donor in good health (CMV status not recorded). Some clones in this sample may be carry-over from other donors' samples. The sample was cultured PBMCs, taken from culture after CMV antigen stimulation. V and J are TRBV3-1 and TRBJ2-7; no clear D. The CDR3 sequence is CASSQDTYEQYF. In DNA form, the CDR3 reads TGTGCCAGCAGCCAAGATACTTACGAGCAGTACTTC.